The 8 T cell receptor beta chains listed next were all sequenced from one sample in a study of response to subunit inactivated influenza vaccine. One entry per CDR3 protein results from TCRdb running MiXCR on the RT-PCR reads. The sample comprises some 800,000 distinct CDR3 sequences, 21% of which are singletons, and 10% rests with the top ten. The input for sequencing was PBMCs from blood, taken approximately 5 days after vaccination. Receptors originate from a middle-aged man who received an inactivated influenza vaccine.

This chain connects TRBV2 to TRBJ1-3; D gene uncertain. The V end lost 3 bases, the J end lost 1 base, and 7 bases lay between the germline ends. The germline V gene encodes CDR1 SNHLY and CDR2 FYNNEI. CDR3 length: 14 amino acids. The CDR3, as DNA: TGTGCCAGCAGTGACCAAGTTTCTGGAAACACCATATATTTT. Protein sequence: CASSDQVSGNTIYF.

CDR3 coding DNA: TGTGCCAGCAGTAGACTAGCGGGGATTAACAATGAGCAGTTCTTC. It is translated as CASSRLAGINNEQFF. This chain connects TRBV12-3 or TRBV12-4 to TRBJ2-1, with 11 bases fitting TRBD2. The CDR3 totals 15 residues. V dropped 5 bases and J dropped 5; count of bases not matched to a gene: 5.

The gene calls are TRBV2 and TRBJ1-1; D is unclear. The CDR3 is 13 amino acids. The ends were cut back, 4 bases at V and 1 base at J, with 7 bases in the middle. Germline CDR1 is SNHLY and CDR2 is FYNNEI. DNA of the CDR3: TGTGCCAGCAGTGTGGCCAGGAACACTGAAGCTTTCTTT. This encodes CASSVARNTEAFF. The full variable domain, rest sourced from reference TRBV2 and TRBJ1-1, is EPEVTQTPSHQVTQMGQEVILRCVPISNHLYFYWYRQILGQKVEFLVSFYNNEISEKSEIFDDQFSVERPDGSNFTLKIRSTKLEDSAMYFCASSVARNTEAFFGQGTRLTVV.

The chain uses TRBV4-1 and TRBJ2-1; D unclear. V was clipped by 0 bases and J by 6 bases, with 12 bases between them. The germline gives CDR1 MGHRA, CDR2 YSYEKL. The CDR3 has 15 amino acids. The CDR3 DNA sequence: TGCGCCAGCAGCCAAGAAAGGGTTGTGAGCAATGAGCAGTTCTTC. It translates to CASSQERVVSNEQFF.

The chain links TRBV20-1 to TRBJ1-2, with 7 nucleotides matching TRBD1. Trimming cost V 6 bases and J 2 bases; bases outside gene matches: 6. Germline CDR1 is DFQATT and CDR2 is SNEGSKA (reference sequence). The CDR3 runs 13 residues. The DNA for the CDR3 is TGCAGTGCAGAGGACAGGAGAAACTATGGCTACACCTTC. This translates into CSAEDRRNYGYTF.

This chain links TRBV12-3 or TRBV12-4 with TRBJ2-7; TRBD1 is a possible D gene (6 bases). Trimming removed 4 bases at V and 8 bases at J, with 9 bases between. The CDR3 sequence is 11 residues long. The CDR3 here is CASSYRVQQYF. CDR3 DNA: TGTGCCAGCAGTTACAGGGTGCAGCAGTACTTC.

This clonotype was counted only a few times. The chain is built from TRBV5-1 and TRBJ2-1, with TRBD2 matching 11 bases. The CDR3 is 14 residues long. Germline V gene lookup returns CDR1 SGHRS and CDR2 YFSETQ. V lost 4 bases, J lost 9 bases, and 6 bases stayed unmatched. The CDR3, as DNA: TGCGCCAGCAGCACGCTAGCGGGAGGTATTGAGCAGTTCTTC. It specifies CASSTLAGGIEQFF.

The chain carries TRBV6-2 or TRBV6-3 and TRBJ2-5; maybe TRBD2 (6 bases). The length of the CDR3 is 15 residues. The germline V and J ends were trimmed by 0 bases and 0 bases, with 8 bases remaining between them. Per the germline V gene, CDR1 is MNHEY and CDR2 is SVGEGT. The CDR3 sequence is CASSYSSGDQETQYF. As DNA, the CDR3 is TGTGCCAGCAGTTACTCGTCGGGGGACCAAGAGACCCAGTACTTC.